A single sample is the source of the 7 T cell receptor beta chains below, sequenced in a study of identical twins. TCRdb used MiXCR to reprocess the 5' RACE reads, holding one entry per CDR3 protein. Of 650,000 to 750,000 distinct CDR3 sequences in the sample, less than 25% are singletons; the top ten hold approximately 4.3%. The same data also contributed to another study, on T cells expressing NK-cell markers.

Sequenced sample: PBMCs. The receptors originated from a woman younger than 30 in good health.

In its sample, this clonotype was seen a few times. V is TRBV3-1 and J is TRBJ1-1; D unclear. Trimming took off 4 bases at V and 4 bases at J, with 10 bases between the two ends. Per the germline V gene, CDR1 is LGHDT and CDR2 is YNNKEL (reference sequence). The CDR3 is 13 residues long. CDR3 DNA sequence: TGTGCCAGCAGCCCGGGATGGAGCACTGAAGCTTTCTTT. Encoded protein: CASSPGWSTEAFF.

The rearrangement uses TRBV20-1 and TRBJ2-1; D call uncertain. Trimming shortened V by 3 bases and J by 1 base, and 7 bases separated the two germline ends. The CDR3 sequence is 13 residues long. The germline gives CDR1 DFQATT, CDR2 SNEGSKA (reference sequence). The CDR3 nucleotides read TGCAGTGCTAGTGGAAAGTCCTACAATGAGCAGTTCTTC. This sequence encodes CSASGKSYNEQFF.

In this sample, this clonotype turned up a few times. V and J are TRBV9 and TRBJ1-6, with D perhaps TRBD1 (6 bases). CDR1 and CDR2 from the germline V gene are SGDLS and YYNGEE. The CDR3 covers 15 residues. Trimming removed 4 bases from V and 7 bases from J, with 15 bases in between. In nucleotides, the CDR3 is TGTGCCAGCAGCATGCTACAGGGTTGGAATTCACCCCTCCACTTT. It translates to CASSMLQGWNSPLHF.

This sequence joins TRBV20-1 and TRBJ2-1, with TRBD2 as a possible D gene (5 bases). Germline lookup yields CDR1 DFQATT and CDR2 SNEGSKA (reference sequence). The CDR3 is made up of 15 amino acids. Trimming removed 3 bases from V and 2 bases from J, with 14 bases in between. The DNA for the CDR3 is TGCAGTGCTAGGTCTGGAGTCGGGGCCTACAATGAGCAGTTCTTC. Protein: CSARSGVGAYNEQFF.

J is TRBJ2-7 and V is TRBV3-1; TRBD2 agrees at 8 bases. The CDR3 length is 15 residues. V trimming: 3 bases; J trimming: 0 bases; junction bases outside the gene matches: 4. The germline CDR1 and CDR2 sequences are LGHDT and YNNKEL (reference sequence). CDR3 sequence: CASSQGLGHSYEQYF. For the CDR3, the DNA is TGTGCCAGCAGCCAGGGACTAGGGCACTCCTACGAGCAGTACTTC.

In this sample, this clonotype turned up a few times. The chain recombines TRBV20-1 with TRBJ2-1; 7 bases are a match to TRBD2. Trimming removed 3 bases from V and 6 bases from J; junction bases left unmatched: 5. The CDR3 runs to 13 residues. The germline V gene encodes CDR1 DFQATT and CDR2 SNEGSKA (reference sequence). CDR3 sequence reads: CSASGGLTNEQFF. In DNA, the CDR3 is TGCAGTGCTAGCGGGGGGTTGACCAATGAGCAGTTCTTC.

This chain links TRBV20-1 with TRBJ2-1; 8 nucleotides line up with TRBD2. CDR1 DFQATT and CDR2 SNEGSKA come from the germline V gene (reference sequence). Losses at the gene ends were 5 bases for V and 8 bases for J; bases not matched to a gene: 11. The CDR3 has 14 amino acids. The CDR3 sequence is CSAVGTGGMDEQFF. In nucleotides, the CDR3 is TGCAGTGCTGTGGGGACGGGGGGGATGGATGAGCAGTTCTTC.